A single sample gave rise to the 31 T cell receptor beta chains below, sequenced in a study of blood T cell repertoires in COVID-19. Some clones are missing from TCRdb's copy, which holds only in-frame ones; the method was immunoSEQ multiplex PCR. The sample has about 300,000 clones; 85% are singletons. The material sequenced was peripheral blood. All receptors derive from a human donor in a cohort sampled during active COVID-19.

The chain joins TRBV7-8 to TRBJ2-1, with 12 bases aligning to TRBD2. Germline assignment: CDR1 SGHVS and CDR2 FQNEAQ. V lost 2 bases, J lost 7 bases, and 3 bases stayed unmatched. The CDR3 consists of 15 residues. The CDR3 is CASSLRLAGVNEQFF. CDR3 in DNA: TGTGCCAGCAGCTTACGACTAGCGGGAGTAAATGAGCAGTTCTTC.

The genes are TRBV30 and TRBJ1-2, with D maybe TRBD1 (6 bases). Germline V lookup: CDR1 GTSNPN, CDR2 SVGIG (reference sequence). Trimming took off 4 bases at V and 6 bases at J, with 15 bases between the two ends. There are 13 residues in the CDR3. CDR3 loop: CAWTLTGSNGYTF. The CDR3 region has the DNA TGTGCCTGGACGCTAACAGGGAGTAATGGCTACACCTTC.

V is TRBV29-1 and J is TRBJ2-7, with 8 bases identical to TRBD2. This CDR3 is 12 amino acids long. Looked up from germline, CDR1 is SQVTM and CDR2 is ANQGSEA. V lost 1 base, J lost 6 bases, and 2 bases stayed unmatched. The CDR3 nucleotides are TGCAGCGTTGAAGCGGGAGGGTTCGAGCAGTACTTC. Translating it yields CSVEAGGFEQYF.

This clone was detected only once. The V and J genes are TRBV3-1 (or the pseudogene TRBV3-2) and TRBJ2-1; TRBD2 matches at 12 bases. The CDR3 totals 16 residues. The junction had 15 bases not matched to a gene; V was cut back by 6 bases and J by 12 bases. Per the germline V gene, CDR1 is LGHDT and CDR2 is YNNKEL (reference sequence). Here the CDR3 reads CASRGALAGGHGRQFF. DNA for the CDR3: TGTGCCAGCAGGGGCGCACTAGCGGGAGGCCACGGGAGGCAGTTCTTC.

The chain combines TRBV5-1 with TRBJ2-5, with a possible D match to TRBD2 (5 bases). V lost 2 bases to trimming and J lost 2 bases, with 10 bases between them. Germline V gene data show CDR1 as SGHRS and CDR2 as YFSETQ. This CDR3 has 14 amino acids. The CDR3 spells CASSFRTLQETQYF. As DNA, the CDR3 is TGCGCCAGCAGCTTTAGGACTTTGCAAGAGACCCAGTACTTC.

The chain links TRBV28 to TRBJ1-2, with D hard to call. With 7 bases removed from V and 4 bases from J, the gap between germline ends came to 13 bases. Germline loops: CDR1 MDHEN, CDR2 SYDVKM. CDR3 length: 13 amino acids. CDR3 bases: TGTGCCAGCAAGAAACAGAACCTCTATGGCTACACCTTC. Residues: CASKKQNLYGYTF.

This clone was seen a single time. The V and J genes are TRBV6-1 and TRBJ2-1; 7 positions match TRBD2. V lost 1 base and J lost 6; bases outside the gene matches: 9. The CDR3 loop spans 16 amino acids. Germline V CDR1 and CDR2: MNHNS, SASEGT. CDR3 nucleotides: TGTGCCAGCAGTGAAGGGGGGGGAGGTAATTTCAATGAGCAGTTCTTC. It is translated as CASSEGGGGNFNEQFF.

This sequence joins TRBV30 and TRBJ2-2, with 9 bases fitting TRBD2. J was trimmed by 5 bases and V by 8 bases; bases with no gene match: 12. Germline-derived CDR1 and CDR2 are GTSNPN and SVGIG (reference sequence). There are 15 residues in the CDR3. CDR3 sequence reads: CARGGGLALTGELFF. The CDR3 DNA reads as TGTGCCCGGGGTGGGGGACTAGCCCTTACCGGGGAGCTGTTTTTT.

The chain is built from TRBV19 and TRBJ2-2; D unresolved. Between the trimmed V and J ends, which lost 1 base and 1 base, there was a span of 10 bases. This CDR3 has 16 amino acids. Germline assignment: CDR1 LNHDA and CDR2 SQIVND (reference sequence). The CDR3 sequence: CASSIGRLLNTGELFF. The CDR3 nucleotides read TGTGCCAGTAGTATAGGGCGGCTCCTGAACACCGGGGAGCTGTTTTTT.

This rearrangement joins TRBV4-1 to TRBJ2-2, with 10 bases that match TRBD2. Germline assignment: CDR1 MGHRA and CDR2 YSYEKL. The CDR3 is made up of 17 amino acids. Trimming took 1 base from V and 0 from J; bases not matched to a gene: 2. The CDR3 is CASSQASGRTNTGELFF. CDR3 nucleotides: TGCGCCAGCAGCCAAGCTAGCGGGAGAACGAACACCGGGGAGCTGTTTTTT.

The chain links TRBV5-4 to TRBJ2-1, with 12 bases matching TRBD2. V was pared by 4 bases and J by 9 bases, with 11 bases of the junction left unmatched. The CDR3 extends over 16 amino acids. Germline values: CDR1 SGHNT, CDR2 YYREEE (reference sequence). The DNA for the CDR3 is TGTGCCAGCAGCCCTGGGTCGGTACTAGCGGGAGGTGAGCAGTTCTTC. The encoded protein is CASSPGSVLAGGEQFF.

The rearrangement joins TRBV5-6 to TRBJ2-3; D possibly corresponds to TRBD1 (6 bases). Germline assignment: CDR1 SGHDT and CDR2 YYEEEE. V was trimmed by 4 bases and J by 5 bases, leaving 14 bases between them. This CDR3 is 14 amino acids long. The CDR3: CASSAAGAQDTQYF. The CDR3 DNA follows: TGTGCCAGCAGCGCCGCAGGGGCGCAAGATACGCAGTATTTT.

The gene calls are TRBV18 and TRBJ1-1; 9 positions agree with TRBD1. The CDR3 is 14 amino acids. Germline CDR1 and CDR2: KGHSH and LQKENI. The trim removed 6 bases at V and 1 base at J, leaving 3 bases unmatched. The CDR3 loop is CASSTTGGNTEAFF. CDR3 sequence (DNA): TGTGCCAGCTCCACGACAGGGGGGAACACTGAAGCTTTCTTT.

This clone was picked up one time. The chain uses TRBV7-9 and TRBJ2-1, with 9 positions matching TRBD1. Germline V CDR1 and CDR2: SEHNR, FQNEAQ (reference sequence). This CDR3 comprises 15 residues. With V trimmed by 7 bases and J by 6 bases, 10 bases remained unmatched. CDR3 loop: CASKIKGQGSNEQFF. Written as DNA, the CDR3 is TGTGCCAGCAAGATAAAGGGACAGGGTTCCAATGAGCAGTTCTTC.

The chain uses TRBV19 and TRBJ2-3; 9 bases are a match to TRBD2. Germline V gives CDR1 LNHDA, CDR2 SQIVND (reference sequence). This CDR3 spans 14 amino acids. V was clipped by 5 bases and J by 1 base; unmatched bases: 1. CDR3 sequence reads: CASSASGGTDTQYF. The CDR3 region has the DNA TGTGCCAGTAGTGCTAGCGGGGGCACAGATACGCAGTATTTT.

V usage is TRBV6-5 and J usage is TRBJ1-1; D gene unclear. Trimming took 5 bases from V and 0 from J, leaving 13 bases between them. This CDR3 comprises 15 residues. Germline V CDR1 and CDR2: MNHEY, SVGAGI. CDR3 in DNA: TGTGCCAGCAGTCTCCGTGGAGGGATGAACACTGAAGCTTTCTTT. Translating it yields CASSLRGGMNTEAFF.

The chain is built from TRBV27 and TRBJ2-5, with TRBD2 as a possible D gene (5 bases). V lost 3 bases to trimming and J lost 3 bases, with 20 bases between them. Germline lookup yields CDR1 MNHEY and CDR2 SMNVEV (reference sequence). The CDR3 consists of 17 residues. Here the CDR3 reads CASSFNSRGRGKETQYF. The CDR3 coding sequence is TGTGCCAGCAGTTTTAACAGCCGGGGTCGCGGAAAAGAGACCCAGTACTTC.

The V call is TRBV11-2, the J call TRBJ1-1; D is perhaps TRBD1 (5 bases). This CDR3 region has 15 residues. CDR1 is SGHAT and CDR2 is FQNNGV in the germline V gene. Trimming removed 3 bases at V and 4 bases at J, with 15 bases between. The CDR3 bases are TGTGCCAGCAGCTTGCTGCAGGGTGATAGCACTGAAGCTTTCTTT. Translating gives CASSLLQGDSTEAFF. Together with reference TRBV11-2 and TRBJ1-1, the CDR3 gives the full variable domain: EAGVAQSPRYKIIEKRQSVAFWCNPISGHATLYWYQQILGQGPKLLIQFQNNGVVDDSQLPKDRFSAERLKGVDSTLKIQPAKLEDSAVYLCASSLLQGDSTEAFFGQGTRLTVV.

V and J are TRBV4-2 and TRBJ2-1; 13 nucleotides line up with TRBD2. Germline V CDR1 and CDR2: LGHNA, YNFKEQ. The length of the CDR3 is 16 residues. The junction had 15 bases not matched to a gene; V was cut back by 9 bases and J by 10 bases. The CDR3 sequence: CASTHTGTSGIGEQFF. The CDR3 DNA is TGTGCCAGTACACACACCGGGACTAGCGGGATCGGGGAGCAGTTCTTC.

The chain recombines TRBV14 with TRBJ2-5, with 12 nucleotides matching TRBD2. The CDR3 is made up of 17 amino acids. Germline CDR1 SGHDN, CDR2 FVKESK. The trim removed 1 base at V and 4 bases at J, leaving 7 bases unmatched. As DNA, the CDR3 is TGTGCCAGCAGCCAAGTATTCGGACTAGCGGGACTAGAGACCCAGTACTTC. It is translated as CASSQVFGLAGLETQYF.

The genes are TRBV6-6 and TRBJ2-7, with TRBD2 matching over 11 bases. The CDR3 extends over 15 amino acids. Germline assignment: CDR1 MNHNY and CDR2 SVGAGI (reference sequence). Trimming took 6 bases from V and 5 from J; bases not matched to a gene: 9. CDR3 sequence reads: CASSGRLAGLHEQYF. CDR3 coding DNA: TGTGCCAGCAGCGGTAGACTAGCGGGACTCCACGAGCAGTACTTC.

The chain employs TRBV18 and TRBJ2-1, with TRBD2 identical over 8 bases. CDR3 length: 15 residues. Germline CDR1 and CDR2: KGHSH and LQKENI. V lost 5 bases, J lost 7 bases, and 10 bases stayed unmatched. Here the CDR3 reads CASSSALAGANEQFF. The CDR3 DNA is TGTGCCAGCTCATCTGCTCTAGCGGGTGCTAATGAGCAGTTCTTC.

This chain joins TRBV6-5 and TRBJ2-7, with 8 positions matching TRBD1. Germline loops: CDR1 MNHEY, CDR2 SVGAGI. J was trimmed by 3 bases and V by 7 bases; bases with no gene match: 5. CDR3 length equals 13 residues. This CDR3 reads CASTPGTGYEQYF. CDR3 bases: TGTGCCAGCACTCCCGGGACAGGCTACGAGCAGTACTTC.

This clone was observed a single time. The chain carries TRBV28 and TRBJ1-2; TRBD1 aligns across 7 bases. CDR3 length: 13 residues. CDR1 and CDR2 from the germline V gene are MDHEN and SYDVKM. V lost 7 bases, J lost 3 bases, and 5 bases stayed unmatched. The CDR3 sequence: CASTTGAHYGYTF. The CDR3 DNA sequence: TGTGCCAGCACCACAGGGGCACACTATGGCTACACCTTC.

V usage is TRBV5-6 and J usage is TRBJ1-2; 11 nucleotides agree with TRBD1. Per germline, CDR1 SGHDT and CDR2 YYEEEE. V trimming: 4 bases; J trimming: 4 bases; junction bases outside the gene matches: 9. The CDR3 is 16 amino acids. The CDR3 reads CASSLRTGGTVYGYTF. In DNA form, the CDR3 reads TGTGCCAGCAGCCTTAGGACAGGGGGCACTGTCTATGGCTACACCTTC.

The V and J genes are TRBV25-1 and TRBJ1-5, with D unclear. Germline V CDR1 and CDR2: MGHDK, SYGVNS. CDR3 size: 14 residues. V lost 2 bases and J lost 7, with 12 bases in between. CDR3 sequence: CASSERLAWQPQHF. As DNA, the CDR3 is TGTGCCAGCAGTGAACGACTGGCTTGGCAGCCCCAGCATTTT.

The CDR3: CASSLGTTYNEQFF. CDR3 DNA sequence: TGTGCCAGCAGTTTAGGAACTACCTACAATGAGCAGTTCTTC. This chain links TRBV27 with TRBJ2-1; D ambiguous. V was shortened by 2 bases and J by 2 bases, with 7 bases between the two germline ends. This CDR3 comprises 14 residues. Germline values: CDR1 MNHEY, CDR2 SMNVEV (reference sequence).

The chain links TRBV18 to TRBJ2-3; TRBD2 matches at 7 bases. The ends lost 1 base at V and 4 bases at J; junction bases unmatched: 5. There are 15 residues in the CDR3. The germline gives CDR1 KGHSH, CDR2 LQKENI. The CDR3 region has the DNA TGTGCCAGCTCACCACGGGAGGGCCAATCAGATACGCAGTATTTT. As protein: CASSPREGQSDTQYF.

This chain connects TRBV5-5 to TRBJ2-5; 13 nucleotides agree with TRBD2. The CDR3 loop spans 16 amino acids. The junction had 5 bases not matched to a gene; V was cut back by 0 bases and J by 6 bases. CDR1 SGHKS and CDR2 YYEKEE come from the germline V gene (reference sequence). The CDR3 is CASSLEELAGGKTQYF. The CDR3 region has the DNA TGTGCCAGCAGCTTGGAGGAACTAGCGGGAGGGAAGACCCAGTACTTC.

This clone was observed a single time. This CDR3 reads CASSSTEYNYEQYF. In nucleotides, the CDR3 is TGTGCCAGTAGTTCCACGGAGTATAACTACGAGCAGTACTTC. This sequence joins TRBV19 and TRBJ2-7; D ambiguous. V was cut by 5 bases and J by 3 bases, with 14 bases left in between. CDR1 and CDR2 from the germline V gene are LNHDA and SQIVND (reference sequence). CDR3 length equals 14 residues.

Of note for this clone: Other DNA sequences of this sample code for an identical CDR3. V is TRBV18 and J is TRBJ1-2, with D perhaps TRBD1 (5 bases). CDR3 length: 13 residues. Trimming removed 3 bases from V and 4 bases from J, with 9 bases in between. Per germline, CDR1 KGHSH and CDR2 LQKENI. The CDR3 sequence is CASSPGGAYGYTF. The CDR3 region has the DNA TGTGCCAGCTCACCCGGGGGTGCCTATGGCTACACCTTC. Drawing the rest from reference TRBV18 and TRBJ1-2, the complete variable domain is NAGVMQNPRHLVRRRGQEARLRCSPMKGHSHVYWYRQLPEEGLKFMVYLQKENIIDESGMPKERFSAEFPKEGPSILRIQQVVRGDSAAYFCASSPGGAYGYTFGSGTRLTVV.